This TCR beta chain is from a study of T cells in narcolepsy. In the study overall: Healthy controls were enrolled alongside patients with narcolepsy type 1 or type 2.

The germline gives CDR1 SGDLS, CDR2 YYNGEE. The CDR3 loop spans 15 amino acids. V was trimmed by 4 bases and J by 0 bases, leaving 14 bases between them. This table comes from immunoSEQ multiplex PCR, and its TCRdb copy is limited to in-frame clones, with some not included. The table records roughly 30,000 clones, roughly 78% of them present only once. Material: CD45RA- memory CD4+ T cells from PBMCs. This TCR was recovered from a human donor with narcolepsy. The chain uses TRBV9 and TRBJ2-7; D possibly corresponds to TRBD2 (6 bases). CDR3 DNA sequence: TGTGCCAGCAGCCCAGGAGGGATCAGCTCCTACGAGCAGTACTTC. It yields the protein CASSPGGISSYEQYF.